Here is one TCR beta chain with its context. As yet, its antigen is unknown. This entry comes from a study of blood T cells in healthy people across ages. Broader study findings: While age rose, TCR beta diversity per million T cells dropped in a roughly linear way.

Sample-barcoded 5' priming and a J-beta primer mix drove a second PCR of 7 to 11 cycles. One entry per CDR3 protein, called by TCRdb with MiXCR from the 5' RACE reads. The sample has 700,000 to 850,000 distinct CDR3 sequences, 35% to 40% seen once. The germline V and J ends were trimmed by 0 bases and 4 bases, with 12 bases remaining between them. Germline CDR1 and CDR2: MNHEY and SVGAGI. The CDR3 covers 15 residues. The chain combines TRBV6-5 with TRBJ1-1; possibly TRBD1 for D (5 bases). Specimen: blood. This sequence was found in a man aged 18 to 30 in good health. The CDR3 spells CASSYSRQIGTEAFF. CDR3 nucleotides: TGTGCCAGCAGTTACTCGAGACAGATAGGCACTGAAGCTTTCTTT.